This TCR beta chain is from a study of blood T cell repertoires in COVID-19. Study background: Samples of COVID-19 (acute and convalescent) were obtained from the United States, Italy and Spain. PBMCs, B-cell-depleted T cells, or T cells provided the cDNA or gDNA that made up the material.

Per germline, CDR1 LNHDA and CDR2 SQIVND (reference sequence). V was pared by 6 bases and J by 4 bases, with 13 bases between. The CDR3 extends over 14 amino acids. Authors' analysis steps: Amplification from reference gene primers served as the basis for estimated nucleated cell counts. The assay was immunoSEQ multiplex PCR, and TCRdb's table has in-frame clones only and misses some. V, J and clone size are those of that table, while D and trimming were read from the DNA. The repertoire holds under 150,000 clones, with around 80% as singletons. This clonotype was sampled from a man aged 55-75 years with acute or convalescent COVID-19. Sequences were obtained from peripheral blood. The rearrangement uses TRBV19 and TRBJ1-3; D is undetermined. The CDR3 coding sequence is TGTGCCAGTAGAGCCTTCTCTTCAGGAAACACCATATATTTT. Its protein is CASRAFSSGNTIYF.